This TCR beta chain came from a study of Graves' ophthalmopathy and Graves' hyperthyroidism. Across the study: Peripheral blood (taken before any treatment) was collected at initial diagnosis.

RNA transcripts served as template for amplifying TCR beta CDR3 sequences. RT-PCR was first run with HTBI primers, then multiplex PCR in a second round. TCRdb re-analysed the multiplex PCR reads in MiXCR, keeping a single row per CDR3 protein. The table shows about 500,000 distinct CDR3 sequences, with about 15% occurring only once. Ophthalmopathy donors were characterized by moderate-to-severe activity, CAS of at least 3, NOSPECS of at least 4, and duration under 3 months. Among the exclusions were patients with other autoimmune diseases, uncontrolled infections, pregnancy or lactation. At least ten counts were recorded for this clonotype. V dropped 3 bases and J dropped 0 bases, with 5 bases sitting between them. Per the germline V gene, CDR1 is MNHEY and CDR2 is SVGAGI. This CDR3 is 13 amino acids long.

The TCR was taken from a woman in her 30s with Graves' ophthalmopathy. The sample taken for sequencing was blood. The chain couples TRBV6-5 to TRBJ1-2, with D uncertain. The CDR3 spells CASSYTANYGYTF. The CDR3 nucleotides are TGTGCCAGCAGTTATACAGCTAACTATGGCTACACCTTC.